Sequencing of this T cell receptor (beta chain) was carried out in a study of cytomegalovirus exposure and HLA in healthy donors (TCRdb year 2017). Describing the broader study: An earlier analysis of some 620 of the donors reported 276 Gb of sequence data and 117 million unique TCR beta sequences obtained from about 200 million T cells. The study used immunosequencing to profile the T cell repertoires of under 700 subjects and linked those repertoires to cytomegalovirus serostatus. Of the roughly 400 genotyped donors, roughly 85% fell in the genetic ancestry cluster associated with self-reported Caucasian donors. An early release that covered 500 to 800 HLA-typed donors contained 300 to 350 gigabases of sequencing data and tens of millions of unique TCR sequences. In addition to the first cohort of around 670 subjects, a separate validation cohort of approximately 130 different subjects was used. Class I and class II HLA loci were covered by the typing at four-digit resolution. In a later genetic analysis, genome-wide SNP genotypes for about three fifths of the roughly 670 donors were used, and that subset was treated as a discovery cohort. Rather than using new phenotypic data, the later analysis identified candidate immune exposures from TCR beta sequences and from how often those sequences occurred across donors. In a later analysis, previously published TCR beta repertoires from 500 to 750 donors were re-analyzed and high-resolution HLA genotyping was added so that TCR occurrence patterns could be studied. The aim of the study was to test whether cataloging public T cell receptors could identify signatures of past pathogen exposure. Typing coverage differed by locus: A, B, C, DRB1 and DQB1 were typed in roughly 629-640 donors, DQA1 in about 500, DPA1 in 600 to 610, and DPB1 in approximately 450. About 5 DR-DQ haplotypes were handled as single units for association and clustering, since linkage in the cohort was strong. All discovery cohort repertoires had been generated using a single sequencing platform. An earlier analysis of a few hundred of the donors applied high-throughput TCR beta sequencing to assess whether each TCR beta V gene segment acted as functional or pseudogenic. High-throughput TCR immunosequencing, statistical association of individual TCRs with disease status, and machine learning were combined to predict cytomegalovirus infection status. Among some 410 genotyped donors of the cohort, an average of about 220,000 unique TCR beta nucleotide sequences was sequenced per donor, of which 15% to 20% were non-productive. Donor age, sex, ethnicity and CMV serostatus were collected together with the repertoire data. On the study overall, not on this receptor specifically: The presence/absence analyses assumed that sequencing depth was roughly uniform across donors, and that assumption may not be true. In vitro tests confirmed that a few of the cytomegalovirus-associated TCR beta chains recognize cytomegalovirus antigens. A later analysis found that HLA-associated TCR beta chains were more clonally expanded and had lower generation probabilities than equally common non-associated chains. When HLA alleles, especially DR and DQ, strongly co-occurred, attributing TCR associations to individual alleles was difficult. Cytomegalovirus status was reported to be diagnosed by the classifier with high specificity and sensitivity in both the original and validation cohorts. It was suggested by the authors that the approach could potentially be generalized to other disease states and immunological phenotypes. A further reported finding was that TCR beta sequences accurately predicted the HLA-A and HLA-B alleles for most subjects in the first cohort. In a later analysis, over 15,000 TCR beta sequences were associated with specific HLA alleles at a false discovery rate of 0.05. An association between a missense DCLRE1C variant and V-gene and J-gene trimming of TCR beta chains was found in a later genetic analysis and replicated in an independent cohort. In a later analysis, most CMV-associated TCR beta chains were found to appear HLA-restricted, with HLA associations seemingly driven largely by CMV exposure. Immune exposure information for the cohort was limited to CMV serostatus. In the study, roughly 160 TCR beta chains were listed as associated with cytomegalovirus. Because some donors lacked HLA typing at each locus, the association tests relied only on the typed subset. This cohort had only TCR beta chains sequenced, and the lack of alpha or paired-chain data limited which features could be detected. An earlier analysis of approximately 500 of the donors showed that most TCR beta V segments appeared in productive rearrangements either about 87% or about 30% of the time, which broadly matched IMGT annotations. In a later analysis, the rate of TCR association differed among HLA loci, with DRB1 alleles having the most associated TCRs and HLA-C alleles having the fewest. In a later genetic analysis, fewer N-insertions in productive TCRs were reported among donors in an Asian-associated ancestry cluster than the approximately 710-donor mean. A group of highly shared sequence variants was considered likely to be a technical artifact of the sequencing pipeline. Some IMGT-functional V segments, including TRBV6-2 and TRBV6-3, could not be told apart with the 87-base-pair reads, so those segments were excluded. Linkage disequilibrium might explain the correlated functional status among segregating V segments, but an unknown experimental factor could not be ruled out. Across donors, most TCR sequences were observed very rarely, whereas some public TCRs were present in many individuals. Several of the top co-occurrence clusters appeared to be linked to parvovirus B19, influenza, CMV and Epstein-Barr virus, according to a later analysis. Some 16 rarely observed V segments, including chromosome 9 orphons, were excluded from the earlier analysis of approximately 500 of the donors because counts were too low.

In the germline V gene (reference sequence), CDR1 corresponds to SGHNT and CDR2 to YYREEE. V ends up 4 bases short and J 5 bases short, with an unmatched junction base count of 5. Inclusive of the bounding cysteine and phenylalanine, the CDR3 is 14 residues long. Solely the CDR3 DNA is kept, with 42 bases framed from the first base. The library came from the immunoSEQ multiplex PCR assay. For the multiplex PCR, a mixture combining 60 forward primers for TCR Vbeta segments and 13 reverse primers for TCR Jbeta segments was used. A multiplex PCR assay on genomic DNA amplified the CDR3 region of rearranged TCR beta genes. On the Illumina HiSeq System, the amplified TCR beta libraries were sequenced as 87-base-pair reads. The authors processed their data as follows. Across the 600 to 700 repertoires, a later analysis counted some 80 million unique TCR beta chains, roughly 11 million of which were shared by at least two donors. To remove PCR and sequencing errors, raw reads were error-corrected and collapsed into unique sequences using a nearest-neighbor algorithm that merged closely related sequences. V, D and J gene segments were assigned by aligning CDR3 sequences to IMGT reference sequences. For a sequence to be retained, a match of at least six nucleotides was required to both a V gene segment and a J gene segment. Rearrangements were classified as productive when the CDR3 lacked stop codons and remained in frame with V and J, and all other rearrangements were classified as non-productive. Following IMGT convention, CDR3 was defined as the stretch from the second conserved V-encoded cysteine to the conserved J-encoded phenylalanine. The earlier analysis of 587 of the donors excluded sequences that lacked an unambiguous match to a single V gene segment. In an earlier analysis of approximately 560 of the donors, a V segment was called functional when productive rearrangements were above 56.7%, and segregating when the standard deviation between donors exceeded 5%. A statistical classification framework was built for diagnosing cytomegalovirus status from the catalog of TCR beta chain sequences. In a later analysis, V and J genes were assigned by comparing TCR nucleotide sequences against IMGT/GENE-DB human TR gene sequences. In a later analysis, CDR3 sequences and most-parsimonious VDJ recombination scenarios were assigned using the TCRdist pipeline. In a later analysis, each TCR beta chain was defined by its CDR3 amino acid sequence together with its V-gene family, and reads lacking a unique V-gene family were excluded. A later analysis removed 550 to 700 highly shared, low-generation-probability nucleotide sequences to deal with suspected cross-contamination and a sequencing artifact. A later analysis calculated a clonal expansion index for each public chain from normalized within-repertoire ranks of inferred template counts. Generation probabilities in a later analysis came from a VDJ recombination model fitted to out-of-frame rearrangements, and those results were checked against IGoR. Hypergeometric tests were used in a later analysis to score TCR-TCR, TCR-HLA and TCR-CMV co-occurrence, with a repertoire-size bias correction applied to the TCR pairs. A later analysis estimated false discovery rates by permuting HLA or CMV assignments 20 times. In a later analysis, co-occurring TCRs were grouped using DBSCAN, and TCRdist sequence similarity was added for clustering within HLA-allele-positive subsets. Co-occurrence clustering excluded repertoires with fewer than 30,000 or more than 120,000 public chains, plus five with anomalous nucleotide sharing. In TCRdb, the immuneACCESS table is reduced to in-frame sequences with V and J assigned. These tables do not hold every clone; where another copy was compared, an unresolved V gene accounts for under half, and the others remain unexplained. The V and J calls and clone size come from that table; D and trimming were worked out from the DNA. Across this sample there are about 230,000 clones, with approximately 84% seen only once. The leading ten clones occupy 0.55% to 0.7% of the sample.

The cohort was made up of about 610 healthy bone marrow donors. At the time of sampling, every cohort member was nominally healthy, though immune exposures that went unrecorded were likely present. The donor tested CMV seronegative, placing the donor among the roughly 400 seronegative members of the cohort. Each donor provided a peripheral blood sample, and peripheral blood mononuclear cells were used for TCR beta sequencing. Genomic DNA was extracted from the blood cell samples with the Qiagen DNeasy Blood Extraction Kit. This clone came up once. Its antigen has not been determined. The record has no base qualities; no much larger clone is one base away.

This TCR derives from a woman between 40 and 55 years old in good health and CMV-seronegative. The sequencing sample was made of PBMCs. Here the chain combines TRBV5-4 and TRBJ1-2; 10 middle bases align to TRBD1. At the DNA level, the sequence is TGTGCCAGCAGCGGGGACAGGGGTTCGTATGGCTACACCTTC. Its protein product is CASSGDRGSYGYTF.